Below are 27 T cell receptor beta chains sequenced from a single sample in a study of post-analysis software for immune sequencing data. Whole-study findings and limits: Roughly five TRBV segments were significantly more frequent in patients than in controls. TRBV5-6, TRBV5-1 and TRBV20-1 were among these segments.

cDNA libraries for TCR beta contained unique molecular identifiers. MiXCR, applied by TCRdb to the PCR reads, yields one record per CDR3 protein. The sample carries around 400,000 distinct CDR3 sequences, 35% to 45% recorded once. These receptors lack a known antigen. What was sequenced was blood. These receptors were taken from a girl aged 2-10 years with multiple sclerosis.

This sequence joins TRBV4-2 and TRBJ2-1; D remains ambiguous. CDR3 length: 14 residues. The V gene lost 1 base and the J gene lost 9 bases, with 13 bases spanning the gap. Germline CDR1 and CDR2: LGHNA and YNFKEQ. As DNA, the CDR3 is TGTGCCAGCAGCCAAGGGCTCCCGGGTGTTGAGCAGTTCTTC. This translates into CASSQGLPGVEQFF.

This clonotype was observed a handful of times. This chain connects TRBV29-1 to TRBJ2-5; 9 bases are shared with TRBD1. V trimming: 1 base; J trimming: 5 bases; junction bases outside the gene matches: 5. The CDR3 runs 14 residues. Per germline, CDR1 SQVTM and CDR2 ANQGSEA. The CDR3 sequence: CSVEAGGTGETQYF. Here the CDR3 DNA reads TGCAGCGTTGAAGCCGGAGGGACAGGGGAGACCCAGTACTTC.

This clonotype was picked up many times. The V call is TRBV5-1, the J call TRBJ1-5, with D uncertain. The CDR3 runs 13 residues. Deletions cut 4 bases from V and 2 bases from J, with 7 bases between. CDR1 SGHRS and CDR2 YFSETQ come from the germline V gene. CDR3 in amino acids: CASSTGGNQPQHF. The CDR3 nucleotides are TGCGCCAGCAGCACGGGAGGCAATCAGCCCCAGCATTTT.

This clonotype was recorded only once. CDR3 nucleotide sequence: TGTGCCAGCAGCCAAGACGCAGGGGGCAGGGAGACCCAGTACTTC. Protein product: CASSQDAGGRETQYF. The rearrangement joins TRBV4-2 to TRBJ2-5; 8 bases fit TRBD1. The V and J ends lost 0 bases and 5 bases, in that order; junction bases with no gene match: 5. Germline loops: CDR1 LGHNA, CDR2 YNFKEQ. The CDR3 covers 15 residues.

The genes are TRBV7-9 and TRBJ2-3; 13 bases are shared with TRBD2. V was clipped by 5 bases and J by 5 bases; unmatched bases: 4. Germline V gene sequence: CDR1 SEHNR, CDR2 FQNEAQ (reference sequence). This CDR3 has 15 amino acids. For the CDR3, the DNA is TGTGCCAGCAGCCACCGGACTAGCGGGAGAGATACGCAGTATTTT. It translates to CASSHRTSGRDTQYF.

The V and J genes are TRBV6-5 and TRBJ2-1; no reliable D call. Germline-derived CDR1 and CDR2 are MNHEY and SVGAGI. The CDR3 contains 16 residues. With 6 bases removed from V and 0 bases from J, the gap between germline ends came to 15 bases. The DNA for the CDR3 is TGTGCCAGCAGCCCCTCTAGTGCAAGCTCCTACAATGAGCAGTTCTTC. Protein: CASSPSSASSYNEQFF.

The rearrangement links TRBV10-1 to TRBJ2-7; D ambiguous. Germline V lookup: CDR1 WNHNN, CDR2 SYGVQD (reference sequence). The V gene lost 6 bases and the J gene lost 4 bases, with 13 bases spanning the gap. This CDR3 has 13 amino acids. CDR3 in DNA: TGCGCCAGCAGCCCTGGAATCTTTTACGAGCAGTACTTC. Translation gives CASSPGIFYEQYF.

The chain joins TRBV12-3 or TRBV12-4 to TRBJ2-7; D is undetermined. The CDR3 has 16 residues. V lost 4 bases and J lost 0, with 16 bases in between. For the CDR3, the DNA is TGTGCCAGCAGTTCACCGGGCGGCTTAAACTCCTACGAGCAGTACTTC. The encoded protein is CASSSPGGLNSYEQYF.

This clonotype was seen a handful of times. CDR3 nucleotides: TGCAGTGCTACCTCGACAGGGCGAGGAGGCTACACCTTC. Amino acids: CSATSTGRGGYTF. The chain joins TRBV20-1 to TRBJ1-2, with 7 bases that match TRBD1. CDR3 size: 13 residues. Unmatched junction bases numbered 10, after V lost 4 bases and J lost 8 bases. CDR1 and CDR2 from the germline V gene are DFQATT and SNEGSKA (reference sequence).

The chain carries TRBV7-8 and TRBJ1-5, with TRBD1 identical over 10 bases. The CDR3 is made up of 16 amino acids. The J segment lost 7 bases and the V segment lost 1 base, leaving 7 bases of the junction unmatched. Germline-derived CDR1 and CDR2 are SGHVS and FQNEAQ. In nucleotides, the CDR3 is TGTGCCAGCAGCTTAGTTTTGGACAGGGGGGAACAGCCCCAGCATTTT. This sequence encodes CASSLVLDRGEQPQHF.

This clonotype was counted a few times. The J gene is TRBJ2-1, the V gene TRBV5-5; no reliable D call. The V gene lost 2 bases and the J gene lost 0 bases, with 9 bases spanning the gap. CDR1 and CDR2 (germline): SGHKS, YYEKEE (reference sequence). The CDR3 is 15 amino acids. The CDR3 here is CASSLSLSSYNEQFF. CDR3 in DNA: TGTGCCAGCAGCTTATCACTGAGCTCCTACAATGAGCAGTTCTTC. Drawing the rest from reference TRBV5-5 and TRBJ2-1, the complete variable domain is DAGVTQSPTHLIKTRGQQVTLRCSPISGHKSVSWYQQVLGQGPQFIFQYYEKEERGRGNFPDRFSARQFPNYSSELNVNALLLGDSALYLCASSLSLSSYNEQFFGPGTRLTVL.

The chain uses TRBV4-1 and TRBJ1-5, with D possibly TRBD1 on 6 matching bases. With 1 base removed from V and 4 bases from J, the gap between germline ends came to 20 bases. CDR1 and CDR2 from the germline V gene are MGHRA and YSYEKL. CDR3 size: 18 residues. The CDR3 DNA is TGCGCCAGCAGCCAAGCTTACGAACAGGGTGGTCGGAATCAGCCCCAGCATTTT. This sequence encodes CASSQAYEQGGRNQPQHF.

This chain uses TRBV7-2 with TRBJ2-7, with 7 nucleotides matching TRBD1. Germline V gene sequence: CDR1 SGHTA, CDR2 FQGNSA. Losses at the gene ends were 0 bases for V and 3 bases for J; bases not matched to a gene: 2. There are 14 residues in the CDR3. Here the CDR3 DNA reads TGTGCCAGCAGCTTAGCGACAGGGTTCTACGAGCAGTACTTC. Translating it yields CASSLATGFYEQYF. The full variable domain, its missing parts supplied by reference TRBV7-2 and TRBJ2-7, is GAGVSQSPSNKVTEKGKDVELRCDPISGHTALYWYRQSLGQGLEFLIYFQGNSAPDKSGLPSDRFSAERTGGSVSTLTIQRTQQEDSAVYLCASSLATGFYEQYFGPGTRLTVT.

The chain employs TRBV7-9 and TRBJ1-2; unclear D gene. This CDR3 is 11 amino acids long. Trimming removed 5 bases at V and 8 bases at J, with 9 bases between. Germline-derived CDR1 and CDR2 are SEHNR and FQNEAQ (reference sequence). DNA of the CDR3: TGTGCCAGCAGCCTGACTGCGGGCTACACCTTC. This sequence encodes CASSLTAGYTF.

The chain couples TRBV29-1 to TRBJ2-3; 9 bases align to TRBD2. The V and J ends lost 7 bases and 5 bases, in that order; junction bases with no gene match: 10. This CDR3 spans 14 amino acids. CDR1 and CDR2 (germline): SQVTM, ANQGSEA. The CDR3 spells CSAGLAGGLDTQYF. Here the CDR3 DNA reads TGCAGCGCGGGACTCGCGGGAGGGCTAGATACGCAGTATTTT.

The chain employs TRBV5-1 and TRBJ2-1; D call uncertain. Germline-derived CDR1 and CDR2 are SGHRS and YFSETQ. This CDR3 region has 15 residues. V lost 0 bases, J lost 0 bases, and 7 bases lay in between. The CDR3 is CASSLAWSSYNEQFF. DNA for the CDR3: TGCGCCAGCAGCTTGGCTTGGAGCTCCTACAATGAGCAGTTCTTC.

V usage is TRBV28 and J usage is TRBJ2-5, with TRBD2 matching 9 bases. With 6 bases clipped from V and 4 bases from J, the junction kept 12 bases outside the gene matches. From germline, CDR1 is MDHEN and CDR2 SYDVKM. The CDR3 spans 16 residues. In nucleotides, the CDR3 is TGTGCCAGCAGCCGCCCCCTTAGCGGGAGAGGAGAGACCCAGTACTTC. Protein product: CASSRPLSGRGETQYF.

In its sample, this clonotype was seen a few times. V and J are TRBV6-2 or TRBV6-3 and TRBJ2-5, with TRBD2 matching 11 bases. After removal of 6 bases from V and 5 bases from J, the junction contained 8 bases not matched to a gene. The germline V gene has CDR1 MNHEY and CDR2 SVGEGT. The CDR3 has 15 residues. CDR3 protein: CASSTLAGEVETQYF. The CDR3 DNA sequence: TGTGCCAGCAGCACACTAGCGGGAGAAGTGGAGACCCAGTACTTC.

This clonotype was seen only a few times. The genes are TRBV10-3 and TRBJ2-7; D is tentatively TRBD1 or TRBD2 (5 bases each). Germline V gene data show CDR1 as ENHRY and CDR2 as SYGVKD. The CDR3 is 13 residues long. Between the trimmed V and J ends, which lost 6 bases and 2 bases, there was a span of 11 bases. CDR3 sequence reads: CAISGTEAYEQYF. The CDR3 DNA is TGTGCCATCAGCGGGACGGAAGCCTACGAGCAGTACTTC.

This clonotype has more than one count but fewer than ten. This rearrangement joins TRBV3-1 to TRBJ2-3; D is tentatively TRBD1 or TRBD2 (5 bases each). This CDR3 has 13 amino acids. Trimming shortened V by 2 bases and J by 4 bases, and 7 bases separated the two germline ends. The germline V gene encodes CDR1 LGHDT and CDR2 YNNKEL (reference sequence). The CDR3 region is CASSQRGADTQYF. The CDR3 DNA follows: TGTGCCAGCAGCCAAAGAGGGGCAGATACGCAGTATTTT.

The V and J genes are TRBV7-2 and TRBJ2-3; D remains unclear. Germline V CDR1 and CDR2: SGHTA, FQGNSA. V dropped 2 bases and J dropped 6 bases, with 9 bases sitting between them. This CDR3 contains 13 residues. In DNA form, the CDR3 reads TGTGCCAGCAGCTTACCAGAGGCCGATACGCAGTATTTT. Protein sequence: CASSLPEADTQYF. The whole variable domain, remainder taken from reference TRBV7-2 and TRBJ2-3, is GAGVSQSPSNKVTEKGKDVELRCDPISGHTALYWYRQSLGQGLEFLIYFQGNSAPDKSGLPSDRFSAERTGGSVSTLTIQRTQQEDSAVYLCASSLPEADTQYFGPGTRLTVL.

In nucleotides, the CDR3 is TGTGCCAGCAGTTACTCCAGGGGGGACAACCGCTACGAGCAGTACTTC. Protein: CASSYSRGDNRYEQYF. This chain connects TRBV6-5 to TRBJ2-7; perhaps TRBD1 as D (7 bases). Trimming cost V 0 bases and J 3 bases, with 15 bases left between them. Germline V gene data show CDR1 as MNHEY and CDR2 as SVGAGI. This CDR3 is 16 amino acids long.

This clonotype was seen more than once but under ten times. This rearrangement joins TRBV7-3 to TRBJ2-5; TRBD2 matches 8 bases. The J call may be in error: the DNA end matches TRBJ2-7 better. From germline, CDR1 is SGHTA and CDR2 FQGTGA. The CDR3 length is 15 residues. The CDR3 nucleotides read TGTGCCAGCAGCTTAATGGGACTAGAATCCTACGAGCAGTACTTC. Protein: CASSLMGLESYEQYF.

V usage is TRBV12-3 or TRBV12-4 and J usage is TRBJ2-4; D is ambiguous. The CDR3 extends over 15 amino acids. Deletions cut 1 base from V and 13 bases from J, with 20 bases between. CDR3 coding DNA: TGTGCCAGCAGTTTAGATAACGACAACGGGTATGAGCAGTACTTC. Its translation is CASSLDNDNGYEQYF.

The chain carries TRBV6-5 and TRBJ2-1, with D uncertain. Germline V gives CDR1 MNHEY, CDR2 SVGAGI. This CDR3 has 12 amino acids. Trimming pared 4 bases from V and 6 bases from J, leaving 7 bases between. CDR3 sequence reads: CASSSRGNEQFF. The CDR3 DNA sequence: TGTGCCAGCAGTTCCCGCGGCAATGAGCAGTTCTTC.

The rearrangement uses TRBV15 and TRBJ2-3, with 15 positions matching TRBD2. CDR1 and CDR2 from the germline V gene are LNHNV and YYDKDF (reference sequence). The V and J ends lost 5 bases and 6 bases, in that order; junction bases with no gene match: 12. The CDR3 is 18 amino acids. The CDR3 DNA is TGTGCCACCAGCGGACTAGCGGGAGGGCCGGGGCACAGGGATACGCAGTATTTT. Translation gives CATSGLAGGPGHRDTQYF.

This clonotype has more than one count but fewer than ten. The chain combines TRBV6-1 with TRBJ1-5; D remains unclear. The germline gives CDR1 MNHNS, CDR2 SASEGT. V was cut by 2 bases and J by 0 bases, with 5 bases left in between. CDR3 length: 14 amino acids. CDR3 loop: CASSESLSNQPQHF. Written as DNA, the CDR3 is TGTGCCAGCAGTGAATCCCTTAGCAATCAGCCCCAGCATTTT.